One sample yielded the 12 T cell receptor beta chains listed below, sequenced in a study of cytotoxic CD8 clonotypes in ibrutinib-treated CLL. Profiling relied on immunoSEQ multiplex PCR, and the TCRdb table lists in-frame clones only, not all of them. The sample records hundreds of thousands of clones, 70% being singletons. The sequencing used PBMCs, collected after 24 months of ibrutinib treatment. These receptors all stem from a human donor with chronic lymphocytic leukemia.

The chain links TRBV4-2 to TRBJ1-1; D remains ambiguous. Trimming removed 0 bases at V and 8 bases at J, with 19 bases between. This CDR3 is 16 amino acids long. Germline-derived CDR1 and CDR2 are LGHNA and YNFKEQ. The CDR3 DNA reads TGTGCCAGCAGCCAAGAAGCAACGGCGGACGCACGGGAAGCTTTCTTT. Its translation: CASSQEATADAREAFF.

The rearrangement links TRBV6-6 to TRBJ2-5, with D possibly matching TRBD2 (6 bases). V was pared by 2 bases and J by 5 bases, with 6 bases between. Germline assignment: CDR1 MNHNY and CDR2 SVGAGI (reference sequence). The CDR3 covers 12 residues. DNA of the CDR3: TGTGCCAGCAGTTACGGGGGGGAGACCCAGTACTTC. This sequence encodes CASSYGGETQYF.

This clone has more than one count but fewer than ten. This rearrangement joins TRBV21-1 to TRBJ1-1; the DNA was not compared with TRBD1, the D call given in the table. TRBV21-1 is annotated as a pseudogene. The CDR3 runs to 15 residues. In nucleotides, the CDR3 is TGTGCCAGCAGCAAAGCGCAGGGTGCTAACACTGAAGCTTTCTTT. This translates into CASSKAQGANTEAFF.

The V and J genes are TRBV5-6 and TRBJ1-2; D is possibly TRBD1 (5 bases). The length of the CDR3 is 15 residues. Germline V gives CDR1 SGHDT, CDR2 YYEEEE. Trimming removed 4 bases at V and 0 bases at J, with 13 bases between. The CDR3 DNA follows: TGTGCCAGCAGCACACGGGACGGCGCTAACTATGGCTACACCTTC. Amino acid sequence: CASSTRDGANYGYTF.

The chain recombines TRBV25-1 with TRBJ2-7; D call uncertain. Per germline, CDR1 MGHDK and CDR2 SYGVNS. The CDR3 spans 11 residues. V dropped 7 bases and J dropped 4 bases, with 8 bases sitting between them. This chain's CDR3 is CASIPNYEQYF. CDR3 coding DNA: TGTGCCAGCATCCCGAATTACGAGCAGTACTTC.

This chain links TRBV29-1 with TRBJ2-3; D ambiguous. Germline-derived CDR1 and CDR2 are SQVTM and ANQGSEA. V lost 4 bases and J lost 4, with 12 bases in between. The length of the CDR3 is 13 residues. This CDR3 is CSVVVAIPDTQYF. CDR3 nucleotide sequence: TGCAGCGTTGTAGTAGCTATACCAGATACGCAGTATTTT.

Worth noting for this clone: One junction end does not reproduce the germline sequence, and a read error may be involved. This rearrangement joins TRBV18 to TRBJ1-2, with a possible D match to TRBD1 (5 bases). From germline, CDR1 is KGHSH and CDR2 LQKENI. CDR3 length equals 13 residues. CDR3 amino acids: CVSSPGQGYGYTF. CDR3 DNA sequence: TGTGTCAGCTCACCAGGGCAGGGCTATGGCTACACCTTC.

The V call is TRBV7-2, the J call TRBJ1-4, with D unclear. Trimming removed 4 bases at V and 6 bases at J, with 21 bases between. The CDR3 runs 17 residues. CDR1 and CDR2 from the germline V gene are SGHTA and FQGNSA. The CDR3 is CASSYRGMRVGHEKLFF. The CDR3 bases are TGTGCCAGCAGCTATAGAGGGATGAGGGTTGGGCATGAAAAACTGTTTTTT.

The chain recombines TRBV28 with TRBJ2-5; 10 bases map to TRBD1. The germline gives CDR1 MDHEN, CDR2 SYDVKM. With 5 bases clipped from V and 3 bases from J, the junction kept 3 bases outside the gene matches. This CDR3 comprises 14 residues. The CDR3 sequence: CASSEGQGKETQYF. The CDR3 DNA sequence: TGTGCCAGCAGTGAGGGACAGGGGAAAGAGACCCAGTACTTC.

This sequence joins TRBV28 and TRBJ2-3, with D maybe TRBD2 (7 bases). The germline gives CDR1 MDHEN, CDR2 SYDVKM. The V end was cut by 2 bases, the J end by 0 bases, with 18 bases between. This CDR3 region has 18 residues. The CDR3 nucleotides read TGTGCCAGCAGTTTAGCAGCGGGACAACATACTAGCACAGATACGCAGTATTTT. It is translated as CASSLAAGQHTSTDTQYF. The full variable domain, rest sourced from reference TRBV28 and TRBJ2-3, is DVKVTQSSRYLVKRTGEKVFLECVQDMDHENMFWYRQDPGLGLRLIYFSYDVKMKEKGDIPEGYSVSREKKERFSLILESASTNQTSMYLCASSLAAGQHTSTDTQYFGPGTRLTVL.

The chain uses TRBV10-2 and TRBJ2-1; D is possibly TRBD2 (5 bases). The CDR3 is made up of 16 amino acids. Trimming stripped 0 bases from V and 0 bases from J, with 9 bases between. Germline V CDR1 and CDR2: WSHSY, SAAADI. The CDR3 spells CASSESGGSSYNEQFF. The CDR3 DNA reads as TGCGCCAGCAGTGAGTCCGGCGGGTCCTCCTACAATGAGCAGTTCTTC.

The chain employs TRBV21-1 and TRBJ2-2; whether TRBD2, the table's D call, matches the DNA was not checked. TRBV21-1 is labeled a pseudogene. The CDR3 totals 9 residues. CDR3 in amino acids: CAPSGELFF. CDR3 bases: TGTGCCCCGAGCGGGGAGCTGTTTTTT.